Each of the 13 T cell receptor beta chains below was sequenced from the same sample in a study of shared clonotypes between healthy human individuals. Naivety among CD8 cells was defined by CD45RO negativity and positive CCR7 selection, thereby excluding terminally differentiated effector memory CD45RA+ cells. The method was immunoSEQ multiplex PCR; TCRdb's version includes in-frame clones alone and lacks a portion of them. The sample shows millions of clones, roughly 91% of them seen only once. The sequenced sample consisted of naive CD8+ T cells from PBMCs. The source of these receptors is a man younger than 30 in good health. Some clones in this sample may be carry-over from other donors' samples.

V usage is TRBV29-1 and J usage is TRBJ2-6; no firm D call. Trimming stripped 7 bases from V and 0 bases from J, with 10 bases between. The CDR3 runs 14 residues. Germline loops: CDR1 SQVTM, CDR2 ANQGSEA. The CDR3 bases are TGCAGCGCCTTTGCCGACTCTGGGGCCAACGTCCTGACTTTC. Translation: CSAFADSGANVLTF.

The chain uses TRBV10-2 and TRBJ2-5; D is possibly TRBD2 (5 bases). The J call may be wrong; the DNA end is better matched by TRBJ2-7. Per the germline V gene, CDR1 is WSHSY and CDR2 is SAAADI. The CDR3 loop spans 12 amino acids. For the CDR3, the DNA is TGCGCCAGCACCGGACTCCTCTACGAGCAGTACTTC. It specifies CASTGLLYEQYF.

V and J are TRBV11-2 and TRBJ2-3; D is possibly TRBD2 (7 bases). Deletions cut 5 bases from V and 2 bases from J, with 23 bases between. The CDR3 has 18 residues. Germline V gene lookup returns CDR1 SGHAT and CDR2 FQNNGV. The CDR3 here is CASSPEFPGGIITDTQYF. The CDR3 region has the DNA TGTGCCAGCAGCCCGGAATTCCCGGGGGGCATAATCACAGATACGCAGTATTTT. The full variable domain, with the rest looked up from reference TRBV11-2 and TRBJ2-3, is EAGVAQSPRYKIIEKRQSVAFWCNPISGHATLYWYQQILGQGPKLLIQFQNNGVVDDSQLPKDRFSAERLKGVDSTLKIQPAKLEDSAVYLCASSPEFPGGIITDTQYFGPGTRLTVL.

Of note for this clone: This CDR3 is also generated by other DNA sequences in the sample. The chain recombines TRBV28 with TRBJ2-7, with TRBD1 matching over 10 bases. This CDR3 has 15 residues. The V and J ends lost 3 bases and 1 base, in that order; junction bases with no gene match: 3. From germline, CDR1 is MDHEN and CDR2 SYDVKM. The CDR3 DNA sequence: TGTGCCAGCAGTTTTCGGGACAGGGGTTCCTACGAGCAGTACTTC. This sequence encodes CASSFRDRGSYEQYF.

V gene TRBV27 combines with J gene TRBJ2-7; D possibly matches TRBD1 or TRBD2 (6 bases each). V was cut by 7 bases and J by 4 bases, with 17 bases left in between. The CDR3 has 14 residues. Germline V gene lookup returns CDR1 MNHEY and CDR2 SMNVEV (reference sequence). CDR3 sequence reads: CASNNGGRGYEQYF. The CDR3 nucleotides are TGTGCCAGCAACAACGGGGGCAGGGGTTACGAGCAGTACTTC.

The chain uses TRBV27 and TRBJ2-7; 9 nucleotides align to TRBD1. The CDR3 loop spans 15 amino acids. Trimming cost V 3 bases and J 8 bases; bases outside gene matches: 11. The germline V gene has CDR1 MNHEY and CDR2 SMNVEV (reference sequence). The CDR3 protein is CASSLGTGPLYKQYF. The DNA for the CDR3 is TGTGCCAGCAGTTTGGGGACAGGGCCGTTGTACAAGCAGTACTTC.

The CDR3 DNA is TGTGCCAGCAGCTTGGGTCTAGGGGACTCCTCGATCCACTATGGCTACACCTTC. Encoded protein: CASSLGLGDSSIHYGYTF. J is TRBJ1-2 and V is TRBV5-4; TRBD1 is a possible D gene (5 bases). Germline V gene data show CDR1 as SGHNT and CDR2 as YYREEE (reference sequence). The CDR3 runs to 18 residues. V lost 0 bases to trimming and J lost 3 bases, with 21 bases between them.

This clone was observed a single time. The chain combines TRBV9 with TRBJ2-2; possibly TRBD1 for D (6 bases). The germline V and J ends were trimmed by 7 bases and 6 bases, with 25 bases remaining between them. CDR3 length: 17 residues. Germline loops: CDR1 SGDLS, CDR2 YYNGEE. The CDR3: CASYPIEGDWGAGELFF. The CDR3 DNA reads TGTGCCAGCTATCCCATAGAGGGGGATTGGGGTGCCGGGGAGCTGTTTTTT.

The J gene is TRBJ1-3, the V gene TRBV9, with D tentatively TRBD1 (6 bases). CDR1 and CDR2 (germline): SGDLS, YYNGEE. This CDR3 region has 14 residues. V was shortened by 3 bases and J by 3 bases, with 10 bases between the two germline ends. The CDR3 coding sequence is TGTGCCAGCAGCGACAGGGATCGTGGAAACACCATATATTTT. Protein: CASSDRDRGNTIYF.

With respect to this clone: The identical CDR3 is also encoded by other nucleotide sequences in the sample. This chain links TRBV10-3 with TRBJ2-2; no definite D call. This CDR3 contains 13 residues. The V and J ends lost 4 bases and 0 bases respectively, with 3 bases between them. CDR1 ENHRY and CDR2 SYGVKD come from the germline V gene. The CDR3 is CAISGTNTGELFF. CDR3 nucleotides: TGTGCCATCAGTGGAACGAACACCGGGGAGCTGTTTTTT.

This chain connects TRBV9 to TRBJ2-7; D perhaps matches TRBD1 (7 bases). With 3 bases removed from V and 4 bases from J, the gap between germline ends came to 11 bases. The germline V gene has CDR1 SGDLS and CDR2 YYNGEE. This CDR3 has 13 amino acids. The CDR3, as DNA: TGTGCCAGCAGCGCAGGGGGACTGTACGAGCAGTACTTC. This sequence encodes CASSAGGLYEQYF. Full variable domain (rest looked up from reference TRBV9 and TRBJ2-7): DSGVTQTPKHLITATGQRVTLRCSPRSGDLSVYWYQQSLDQGLQFLIQYYNGEERAKGNILERFSAQQFPDLHSELNLSSLELGDSALYFCASSAGGLYEQYFGPGTRLTVT.

The chain is built from TRBV6-4 and TRBJ2-5, with 7 bases matching TRBD2. Germline CDR1 is MRHNA and CDR2 is SNTAGT. Unmatched junction bases numbered 23, after V lost 2 bases and J lost 5 bases. The CDR3 covers 20 residues. CDR3 protein: CASSDEVSFILAKVWETQYF. The CDR3 DNA reads TGTGCCAGCAGTGACGAAGTTTCATTCATACTAGCGAAGGTATGGGAGACCCAGTACTTC.

The V call is TRBV27, the J call TRBJ2-7; possible D gene TRBD2, 5 bases. CDR3 size: 14 residues. CDR1 is MNHEY and CDR2 is SMNVEV in the germline V gene (reference sequence). The V and J ends lost 3 bases and 2 bases respectively, with 11 bases between them. The DNA of the CDR3 is TGTGCCAGCAGTTTGAGAAGCGGCACCTACGAGCAGTACTTC. Its protein is CASSLRSGTYEQYF.